The T cell receptor (beta chain) described here comes from a study of cytomegalovirus exposure and HLA in healthy donors. PCR amplification relied on 60 Vbeta primers (plus 13 Jbeta primers). Produced via immunoSEQ multiplex PCR; TCRdb's table is partial and in-frame only. This sample has 150,000 to 200,000 clones, with 65% to 85% found just once. This clone has just one count. Germline trimming cut 10 bases from V and 4 bases from J; bases unmatched to any gene: 9. The CDR3 is 15 amino acids. In germline, CDR1 is SGHTA, CDR2 FQGNSA. The origin of this receptor is a man in his late teens or twenties in good health and CMV-seronegative. The sequenced material came from PBMCs. J is TRBJ2-1 and V is TRBV7-2; 11 bases align to TRBD2. This chain's CDR3 is CATTPGTSGYNEQFF. In nucleotides, the CDR3 is TGTGCCACCACCCCCGGGACTAGCGGTTACAATGAGCAGTTCTTC.